These T cell receptor beta chains were read from a single sample in a study of shared clonotypes between healthy human individuals. Measured with immunoSEQ multiplex PCR; TCRdb has only the in-frame clones, and not every one. This sample has 800,000 or so clones, with around 96% found just once. Sequencing was carried out using naive CD8+ T cells sorted from blood. All receptors come from a man under 40 in good health. CDR3s leave out the opening cysteine and the closing phenylalanine or tryptophan.

>12|TRBJ2-1|TRBV5-1
ASSSSSKYNEQF
>12|TRBJ1-2|TRBV4-1
ASSQDPGAKGYT
>6|TRBJ2-1|TRBV29-1
SVARQF
>15|TRBJ2-1|TRBV7-9
ASSLVLAGEWDNEQF
>13|TRBJ2-3|TRBV28
ASSPLAGGTDTQY
>14|TRBJ2-1|TRBV5-5
ASSLGQGSSYNEQF
>11|TRBJ1-5|TRBV18
ASSLQGNQPQH
>12|TRBJ1-1|TRBV5-4
ASSRYEMNTEAF
>13|TRBJ2-1|TRBV4-3
ASSQEGTGYNEQF
>13|TRBJ1-5|TRBV6-9
ASVPREIGNQPQH
>13|TRBJ1-2|TRBV7-9
ASSLDGGGGYGYT
>12|TRBJ2-7|TRBV9
ASSVQAGSYEQY
>12|TRBJ2-1|TRBV5-1
ASSLGQGSNEQF
>13|TRBJ1-2|TRBV29-1
SVEPSGSPHYGYT
>12|TRBJ1-5|TRBV7-2
ASSPPGFNQPQH
>12|TRBJ2-1|TRBV7-9
ASSPEDGYNEQF
>10|TRBJ2-3|TRBV29-1
SAYLSTDTQY
>12|TRBJ2-4|TRBV6-5
ASSPGQEGFIQY
>16|TRBJ2-1|TRBV2
ASSDPPSGDRGVDEQF
>13|TRBJ1-2|TRBV11-2
ASSLGGDLPYGYT
>14|TRBJ2-1|TRBV9
ASSNEGTGVRNEQF
>15|TRBJ2-3|TRBV27
ASSPYALPPGTDTQY
>12|TRBJ2-7|TRBV5-5
ASSLRQGQSEQY
>11|TRBJ2-7|TRBV28
ASSRRAGYEQY
>11|TRBJ2-1|TRBV5-6
ASSYSSYNEQF
>15|TRBJ2-3|TRBV9
ASSVEPTRLEPDTQY
>13|TRBJ2-1|TRBV11-2
ASSLEAGTGNEQF
>10|TRBJ2-1|TRBV9
ASSVGGYEQF
>13|TRBJ2-7|TRBV6-5
ASSYSSGGPYEQY
>12|TRBJ2-7|TRBV28
ASTTGKGLYEQY
>12|TRBJ1-2|TRBV7-9
ASSLAGFGDGYT
>12|TRBJ2-1|TRBV6-5
ASSPSGTGDEQF
>15|TRBJ2-7|TRBV5-1
ASSLALDSLSSYEQY
>13|TRBJ2-7|TRBV30
AWSVSLAVAYEQY
>16|TRBJ1-2|TRBV19
ASSIARTGYSWNYGYT
>16|TRBJ2-1|TRBV21-1
ASSKEWERSTSYNEQF
>11|TRBJ2-1|TRBV27
ASKWGSYNEQF
>14|TRBJ2-1|TRBV6-6
ASSLAGGSSYNEQF
>11|TRBJ2-7|TRBV7-2
ASSWGQDYEQY
>12|TRBJ2-7|TRBV9
ASSVGGQNYEQY
>13|TRBJ1-5|TRBV7-9
ASSYGTGGLEPQH
>12|TRBJ2-7|TRBV27
ASSLVGPTYEQY
>12|TRBJ2-7|TRBV4-3
ASSALSSSYEQY
>14|TRBJ2-2|TRBV14
ASSQEGGGYTGELF
>15|TRBJ2-6|TRBV18
ASSVSRIEAGANVLT
>13|TRBJ2-7|TRBV19
ASSGRTGSPYEQY
>15|TRBJ1-4|TRBV7-9
ASSLSRDRLVQEKLF
>13|TRBJ2-1|TRBV12-5
ASAEAGGLRDEQF
>14|TRBJ2-1|TRBV5-1
ASSTGQPVPAGEQF
>12|TRBJ2-1|TRBV29-1
SASGTSENNEQF
>13|TRBJ2-7|TRBV7-9
ASRGGTGGAREQY
>12|TRBJ1-5|TRBV7-8
ASSLGAGGQPQH
>10|TRBJ1-2|TRBV7-9
ASSLAGRGYT
>14|TRBJ2-7|TRBV7-9
ASSPRFGQGIGEQY
>18|TRBJ2-7|TRBV1
TSSQRTRASQAGAGGEQY
>12|TRBJ1-2|TRBV5-1
ASSLTGGENGYT
>15|TRBJ2-7|TRBV5-1
ASSFVVHGTGPYEQY
>10|TRBJ2-7|TRBV2
ASMGRVYEQY
>13|TRBJ2-2|TRBV6-5
ASSYSGIDTGELF
>10|TRBJ2-1|TRBV2
ASRTDRNEQF